This T cell receptor (beta chain) was profiled in a study of cytomegalovirus exposure and HLA in healthy donors. The CDR3 length is 16 residues. With 5 bases removed from V and 1 base from J, the gap between germline ends came to 15 bases. CDR1 SNHLY and CDR2 FYNNEI come from the germline V gene. Both 60 Vbeta primers and 13 Jbeta primers went into the PCR. Authors' methods: Approximately 73 million unique TCR beta chains, 9 million to 12 million shared, were counted in a later analysis. The table came from immunoSEQ multiplex PCR; TCRdb's copy has only in-frame clones and leaves some out. The D gene and trimming were derived from the DNA, and the V and J assignments and clone size from that table. The profile shows around 58,000 clones, 77% of them singletons.

Sequenced material: PBMCs. The chain employs TRBV2 and TRBJ1-5; tentative D call: TRBD1 (5 bases). The sequence derives from a female donor in good health and CMV-seronegative. The CDR3 DNA is TGTGCCAGCAGTCGAAGGGGTGAAAGGAGCAATCAGCCCCAGCATTTT. Translation: CASSRRGERSNQPQHF.